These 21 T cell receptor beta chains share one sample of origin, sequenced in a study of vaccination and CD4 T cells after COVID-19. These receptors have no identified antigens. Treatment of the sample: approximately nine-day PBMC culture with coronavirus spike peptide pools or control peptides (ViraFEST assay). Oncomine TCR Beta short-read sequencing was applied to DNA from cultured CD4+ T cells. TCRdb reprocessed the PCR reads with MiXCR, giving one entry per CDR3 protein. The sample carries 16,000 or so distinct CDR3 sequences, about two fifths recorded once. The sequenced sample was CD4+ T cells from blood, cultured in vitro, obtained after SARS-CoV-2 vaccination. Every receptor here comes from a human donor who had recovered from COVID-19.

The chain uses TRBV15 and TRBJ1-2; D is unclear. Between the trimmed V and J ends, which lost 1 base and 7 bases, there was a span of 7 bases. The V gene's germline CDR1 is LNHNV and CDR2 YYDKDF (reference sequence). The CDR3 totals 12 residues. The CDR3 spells CATSRVAGGYTF. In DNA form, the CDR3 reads TGTGCCACCAGCAGAGTGGCGGGTGGCTACACCTTC.

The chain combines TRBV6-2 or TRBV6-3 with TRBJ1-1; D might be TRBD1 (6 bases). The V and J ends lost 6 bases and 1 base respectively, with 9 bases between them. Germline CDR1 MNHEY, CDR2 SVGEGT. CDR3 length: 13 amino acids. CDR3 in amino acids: CASRGGANTEAFF. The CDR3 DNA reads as TGTGCCAGCAGAGGGGGGGCGAACACTGAAGCTTTCTTT.

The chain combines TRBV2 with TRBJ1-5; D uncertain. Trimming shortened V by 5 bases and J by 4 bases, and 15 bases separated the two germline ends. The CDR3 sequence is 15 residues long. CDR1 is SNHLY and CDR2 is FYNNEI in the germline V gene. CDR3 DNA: TGTGCCAGCAGTCCACAAGGAATAGGGAATCAGCCCCAGCATTTT. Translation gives CASSPQGIGNQPQHF.

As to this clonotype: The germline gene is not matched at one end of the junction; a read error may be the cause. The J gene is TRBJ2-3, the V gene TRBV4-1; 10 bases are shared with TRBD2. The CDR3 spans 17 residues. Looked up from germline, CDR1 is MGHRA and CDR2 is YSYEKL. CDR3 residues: CASSPTGLAESTGTQYF. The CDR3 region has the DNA TGCGCCAGCAGCCCAACCGGACTAGCGGAGAGCACAGGTACGCAGTATTTT.

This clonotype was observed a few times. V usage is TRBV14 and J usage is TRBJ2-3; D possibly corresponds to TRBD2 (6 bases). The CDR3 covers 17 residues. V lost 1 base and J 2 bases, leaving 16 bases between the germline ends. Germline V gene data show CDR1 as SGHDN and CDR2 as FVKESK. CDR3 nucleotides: TGTGCCAGCAGCCAAGGGGGCCGCGCGGGGTTCACAGATACGCAGTATTTT. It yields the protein CASSQGGRAGFTDTQYF. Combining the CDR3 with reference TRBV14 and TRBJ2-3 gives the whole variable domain EAGVTQFPSHSVIEKGQTVTLRCDPISGHDNLYWYRRVMGKEIKFLLHFVKESKQDESGMPNNRFLAERTGGTYSTLKVQPAELEDSGVYFCASSQGGRAGFTDTQYFGPGTRLTVL.

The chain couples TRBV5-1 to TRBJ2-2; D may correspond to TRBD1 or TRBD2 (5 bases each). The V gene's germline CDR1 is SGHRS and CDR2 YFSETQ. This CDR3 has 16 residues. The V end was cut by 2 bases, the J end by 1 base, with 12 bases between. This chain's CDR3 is CASSFFRGVNTGELFF. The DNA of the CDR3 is TGCGCCAGCAGCTTCTTTCGAGGGGTGAACACCGGGGAGCTGTTTTTT. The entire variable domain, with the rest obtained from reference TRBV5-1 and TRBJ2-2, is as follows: KAGVTQTPRYLIKTRGQQVTLSCSPISGHRSVSWYQQTPGQGLQFLFEYFSETQRNKGNFPGRFSGRQFSNSRSEMNVSTLELGDSALYLCASSFFRGVNTGELFFGEGSRLTVL.

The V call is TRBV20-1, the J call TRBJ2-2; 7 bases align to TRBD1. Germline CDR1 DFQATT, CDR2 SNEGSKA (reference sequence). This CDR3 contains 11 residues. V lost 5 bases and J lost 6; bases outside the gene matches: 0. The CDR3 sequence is CSAGTAGELFF. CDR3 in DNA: TGCAGTGCTGGGACAGCCGGGGAGCTGTTTTTT.

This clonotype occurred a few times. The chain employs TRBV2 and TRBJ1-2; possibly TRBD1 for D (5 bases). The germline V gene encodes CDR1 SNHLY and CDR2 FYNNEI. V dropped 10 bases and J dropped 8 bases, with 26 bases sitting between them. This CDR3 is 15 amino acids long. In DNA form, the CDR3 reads TGTGCCATCAATCCGTTTACGGCGCGGAGGGACGGCTACACCTTC. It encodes CAINPFTARRDGYTF.

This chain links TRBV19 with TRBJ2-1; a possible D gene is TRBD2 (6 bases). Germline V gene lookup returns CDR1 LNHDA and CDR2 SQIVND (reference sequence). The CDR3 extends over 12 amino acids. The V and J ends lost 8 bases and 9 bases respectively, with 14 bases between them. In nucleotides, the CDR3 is TGTGCCAGTGGAGGGAACGGGGCTGAGCAGTTCTTC. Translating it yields CASGGNGAEQFF.

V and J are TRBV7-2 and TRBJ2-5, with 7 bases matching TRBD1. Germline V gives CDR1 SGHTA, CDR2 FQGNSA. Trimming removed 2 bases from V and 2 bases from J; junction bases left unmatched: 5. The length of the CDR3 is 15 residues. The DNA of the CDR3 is TGTGCCAGCAGCTTAAGAGGGACAGAACAAGAGACCCAGTACTTC. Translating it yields CASSLRGTEQETQYF.

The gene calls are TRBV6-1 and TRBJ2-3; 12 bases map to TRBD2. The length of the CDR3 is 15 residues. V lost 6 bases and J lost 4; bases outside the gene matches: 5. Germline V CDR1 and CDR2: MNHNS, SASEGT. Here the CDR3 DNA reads TGTGCCAGCAGCGACCTAGCGGGAGGGTCAGATACGCAGTATTTT. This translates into CASSDLAGGSDTQYF.

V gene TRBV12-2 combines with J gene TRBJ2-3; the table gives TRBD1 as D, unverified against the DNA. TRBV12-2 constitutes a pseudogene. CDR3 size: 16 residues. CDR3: CASRLDRGGGTDTQYF. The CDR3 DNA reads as TGTGCAAGTCGCTTAGACAGGGGCGGGGGCACAGATACGCAGTATTTT.

The CDR3 loop reads CASSVGTETYEQYF. For the CDR3, the DNA is TGTGCCAGCAGTGTTGGGACAGAGACCTACGAGCAGTACTTC. This rearrangement joins TRBV2 to TRBJ2-7, with 7 bases that match TRBD1. The CDR3 is made up of 14 amino acids. Germline CDR1 reads SNHLY; CDR2 reads FYNNEI. V shed 4 bases, J shed 2 bases, and the junction held 5 bases outside the gene matches.

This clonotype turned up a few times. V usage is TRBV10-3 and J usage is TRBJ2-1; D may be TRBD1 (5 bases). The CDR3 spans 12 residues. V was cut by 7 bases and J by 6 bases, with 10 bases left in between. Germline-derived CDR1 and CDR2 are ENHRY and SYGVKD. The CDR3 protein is CAIKARGNEQFF. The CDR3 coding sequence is TGTGCCATCAAAGCAAGGGGCAATGAGCAGTTCTTC.

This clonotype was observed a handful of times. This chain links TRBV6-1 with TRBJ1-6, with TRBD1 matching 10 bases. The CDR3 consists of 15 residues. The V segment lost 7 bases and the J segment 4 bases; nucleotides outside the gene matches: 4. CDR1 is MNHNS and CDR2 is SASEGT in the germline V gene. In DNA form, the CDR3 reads TGTGCCAGCACAGGACAGGGGGTATATAATTCACCCCTCCACTTT. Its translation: CASTGQGVYNSPLHF.

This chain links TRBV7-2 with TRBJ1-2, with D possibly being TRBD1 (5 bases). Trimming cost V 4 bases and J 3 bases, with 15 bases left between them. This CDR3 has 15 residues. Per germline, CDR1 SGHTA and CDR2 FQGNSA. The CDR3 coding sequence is TGTGCCAGCAGCTCGATTTGGCAGGGCGACTATGGCTACACCTTC. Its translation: CASSSIWQGDYGYTF.

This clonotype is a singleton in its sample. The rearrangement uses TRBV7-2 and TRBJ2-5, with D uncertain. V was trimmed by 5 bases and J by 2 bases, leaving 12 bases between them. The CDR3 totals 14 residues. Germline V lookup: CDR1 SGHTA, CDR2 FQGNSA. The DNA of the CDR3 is TGTGCCAGCAGCCCCAGGCGGCAGCAAGAGACCCAGTACTTC. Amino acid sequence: CASSPRRQQETQYF.

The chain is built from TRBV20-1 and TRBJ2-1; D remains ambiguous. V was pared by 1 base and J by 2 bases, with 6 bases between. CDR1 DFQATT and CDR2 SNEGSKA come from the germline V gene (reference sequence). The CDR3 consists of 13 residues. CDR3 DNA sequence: TGCAGTGCTAGAGGTCTGGCCTACAATGAGCAGTTCTTC. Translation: CSARGLAYNEQFF.

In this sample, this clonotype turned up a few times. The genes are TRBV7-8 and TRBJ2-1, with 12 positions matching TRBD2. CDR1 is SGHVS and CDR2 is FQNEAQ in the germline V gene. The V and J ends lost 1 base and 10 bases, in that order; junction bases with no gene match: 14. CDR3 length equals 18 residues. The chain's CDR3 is CASSLVTSGSGGSWEQFF. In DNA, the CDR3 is TGTGCCAGCAGCTTAGTGACTAGCGGGAGCGGGGGCAGTTGGGAGCAGTTCTTC.

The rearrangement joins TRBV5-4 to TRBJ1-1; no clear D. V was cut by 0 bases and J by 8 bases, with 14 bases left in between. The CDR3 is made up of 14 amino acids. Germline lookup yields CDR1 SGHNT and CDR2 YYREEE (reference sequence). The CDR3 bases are TGTGCCAGCAGCTTGGACGGTTCATTTTTAGAAGCTTTCTTT. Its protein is CASSLDGSFLEAFF. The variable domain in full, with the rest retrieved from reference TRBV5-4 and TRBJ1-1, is ETGVTQSPTHLIKTRGQQVTLRCSSQSGHNTVSWYQQALGQGPQFIFQYYREEENGRGNFPPRFSGLQFPNYSSELNVNALELDDSALYLCASSLDGSFLEAFFGQGTRLTVV.

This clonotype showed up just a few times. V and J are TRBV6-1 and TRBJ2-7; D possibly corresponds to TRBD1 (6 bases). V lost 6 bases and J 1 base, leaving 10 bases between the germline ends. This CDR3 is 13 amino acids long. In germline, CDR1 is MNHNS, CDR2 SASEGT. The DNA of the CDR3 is TGTGCCAGCAGGAAACAGGGATCCTACGAGCAGTACTTC. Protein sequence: CASRKQGSYEQYF.